A single sample is the source of the 15 T cell receptor beta chains below, sequenced in a study of blood T cell repertoires in COVID-19 (dated by TCRdb to 2020 to 2021). Receptor libraries were prepared by the immunoSEQ multiplex PCR assay. TCRdb limited this immuneACCESS table to in-frame rearrangements with V and J called. A share of clones is missing; checked studies link under half to unresolved V genes, and the rest is unexplained. In all, the sample holds 200,000 to 250,000 clones, and approximately 85% of those were seen once. The ten largest clones add up to about 9.1% of the sample. Sequencing was performed on PBMCs or T cells enriched from blood (not recorded which). Source of these receptors: a woman in her fifties or sixties with acute COVID-19.

This clone was detected only a few times. DNA for the CDR3: TGTGCCAGCAGTGGGGACAGGGGTGGCTACACCTTC. It specifies CASSGDRGGYTF. The chain carries TRBV12-3 or TRBV12-4 and TRBJ1-2, with TRBD1 matching 10 bases. This CDR3 has 12 amino acids. V gave up 5 bases and J gave up 7 bases; unmatched junction bases: 1.

The chain is built from TRBV27 and TRBJ2-7, with TRBD1 matching 9 bases. V lost 5 bases to trimming and J lost 2 bases; unmatched junction nucleotides: 10. The CDR3 runs 16 residues. The germline V gene encodes CDR1 MNHEY and CDR2 SMNVEV (reference sequence). The CDR3 protein is CASSRDAGQGPYEQYF. The CDR3, as DNA: TGTGCCAGCAGTCGGGACGCGGGACAGGGTCCCTACGAGCAGTACTTC.

The chain is built from TRBV5-1 and TRBJ2-4; 9 bases are a match to TRBD1. Germline trimming cut 0 bases from V and 8 bases from J; bases unmatched to any gene: 6. Germline loops: CDR1 SGHRS, CDR2 YFSETQ. The CDR3 is made up of 15 amino acids. The CDR3 spells CASSLAGDRVDIQYF. DNA for the CDR3: TGCGCCAGCAGCTTGGCCGGGGACAGGGTCGACATTCAGTACTTC.

The rearrangement joins TRBV30 to TRBJ1-1; TRBD1 aligns across 7 bases. CDR3 length equals 13 residues. V lost 1 base, J lost 4 bases, and 3 bases stayed unmatched. Looked up from germline, CDR1 is GTSNPN and CDR2 is SVGIG (reference sequence). The CDR3 DNA sequence: TGTGCCTGGAGTGCGCACAGGGGCACTGAAGCTTTCTTT. Amino acid sequence: CAWSAHRGTEAFF. Supplemented by reference TRBV30 and TRBJ1-1, the full variable domain reads SQTIHQWPATLVQPVGSPLSLECTVEGTSNPNLYWYRQAAGRGLQLLFYSVGIGQISSEVPQNLSASRPQDRQFILSSKKLLLSDSGFYLCAWSAHRGTEAFFGQGTRLTVV.

This clone was detected only a few times. This chain links TRBV18 with TRBJ1-2; D may be TRBD1 (6 bases). Germline CDR1 and CDR2: KGHSH and LQKENI. V was clipped by 3 bases and J by 5 bases, with 16 bases between them. This CDR3 region has 15 residues. CDR3 residues: CASSPRETGGYGYTF. Here the CDR3 DNA reads TGTGCCAGCTCACCTCGTGAGACAGGTGGTTATGGCTACACCTTC.

The chain uses TRBV4-3 and TRBJ1-5; D remains ambiguous. The ends were cut back, 0 bases at V and 5 bases at J, with 11 bases in the middle. CDR1 and CDR2 (germline): LGHNA, YSLEER. The CDR3 has 15 residues. The chain's CDR3 is CASSQEEGRDQPQHF. For the CDR3, the DNA is TGCGCCAGCAGCCAAGAGGAAGGGAGGGATCAGCCCCAGCATTTT.

This chain joins TRBV30 and TRBJ1-3; D remains ambiguous. From germline, CDR1 is GTSNPN and CDR2 SVGIG (reference sequence). This CDR3 has 13 residues. Trimming took off 3 bases at V and 2 bases at J, with 8 bases between the two ends. The CDR3 here is CAWRRKTGNTIYF. The CDR3 bases are TGTGCCTGGAGGCGGAAAACTGGAAACACCATATATTTT.

The V call is TRBV3-1 (or the pseudogene TRBV3-2), the J call TRBJ1-2, with a possible D match to TRBD1 (5 bases). The V end lost 4 bases, the J end lost 5 bases, and 11 bases lay between the germline ends. CDR1 is LGHDT and CDR2 is YNNKEL in the germline V gene (reference sequence). CDR3 length equals 13 residues. This chain's CDR3 is CASSPAGEYGYTF. In DNA, the CDR3 is TGTGCCAGCAGCCCCGCGGGGGAGTATGGCTACACCTTC.

This chain joins TRBV7-2 and TRBJ1-3; 7 positions agree with TRBD1. With V trimmed by 3 bases and J by 4 bases, 6 bases remained unmatched. The germline V gene encodes CDR1 SGHTA and CDR2 FQGNSA. The CDR3 is 15 amino acids. The CDR3 is CASSFQGGPGNTIYF. In DNA form, the CDR3 reads TGTGCCAGCAGCTTCCAAGGGGGCCCCGGAAACACCATATATTTT.

This clone occurred once. The sample has other DNA sequences that encode this CDR3 too. The chain is built from TRBV7-2 and TRBJ1-1; 7 nucleotides agree with TRBD1. Germline loops: CDR1 SGHTA, CDR2 FQGNSA. The length of the CDR3 is 13 residues. The V gene end was trimmed by 4 bases and the J gene end by 5 bases; junction bases not matched to a gene: 4. The CDR3 here is CASSSRQGTEAFF. CDR3 bases: TGTGCCAGCAGCTCGAGACAGGGAACTGAAGCTTTCTTT.

This chain connects TRBV5-1 to TRBJ2-7; TRBD2 matches at 10 bases. Germline loops: CDR1 SGHRS, CDR2 YFSETQ. V was pared by 0 bases and J by 6 bases, with 15 bases of the junction left unmatched. The CDR3 loop spans 18 amino acids. DNA for the CDR3: TGCGCCAGCAGCTTGGTCGCTAGCGGGGGCCCCGTCTTCGGCGAGCAGTACTTC. It is translated as CASSLVASGGPVFGEQYF.

The CDR3, as DNA: TGTGCCAGCAGTGAATCGGTGAACACTGAAGCTTTCTTT. Amino acids: CASSESVNTEAFF. The J gene is TRBJ1-1, the V gene TRBV2; no firm D call. V lost 2 bases and J lost 0, with 4 bases in between. The CDR3 totals 13 residues. Per germline, CDR1 SNHLY and CDR2 FYNNEI.

In its sample, this clone was seen once. The chain uses TRBV25-1 and TRBJ2-3; TRBD2 aligns across 13 bases. Germline loops: CDR1 MGHDK, CDR2 SYGVNS. CDR3 length: 17 amino acids. Trimming at V came to 5 bases and at J to 5 bases, leaving 10 bases not matched to a gene. The CDR3 coding sequence is TGTGCCAGCAGTCCTAACCCGGGACTAGCGGGGCAAGATACGCAGTATTTT. Amino acid sequence: CASSPNPGLAGQDTQYF.

The table lists this clone with a few counts. The chain uses TRBV14 and TRBJ1-1; D is perhaps TRBD1 (6 bases). V was pared by 6 bases and J by 1 base, with 12 bases between. Germline CDR1 is SGHDN and CDR2 is FVKESK. The CDR3 covers 14 residues. CDR3 bases: TGTGCCAGCAGGGGGGCAGGGGCGAACACTGAAGCTTTCTTT. This encodes CASRGAGANTEAFF.

V usage is TRBV5-5 and J usage is TRBJ1-1; TRBD1 might be the D (5 bases). The germline V gene encodes CDR1 SGHKS and CDR2 YYEKEE (reference sequence). The CDR3 consists of 13 residues. V was trimmed by 0 bases and J by 5 bases, leaving 8 bases between them. This chain's CDR3 is CASSLEGLTEAFF. CDR3 nucleotides: TGTGCCAGCAGCTTGGAGGGGTTGACTGAAGCTTTCTTT.